Reported below is one T cell receptor (beta chain). The antigen is not known. Ipilimumab-mediated CTLA-4 blockade plus focal radiation was given to patients having chemo-refractory metastatic non-small-cell lung cancer. This sample is drawn from a study of radiotherapy plus CTLA-4 blockade in lung cancer. Study-level information: Disease control was seen in 31% of patients, objective responses in more than 15%. Study-wide findings and caveats: Some TCR clones had been derived from tumors. These clones expanded in peripheral blood after radiotherapy plus ipilimumab. According to reports, early shifts in blood T cell clones, alongside interferon-beta, forecast response most accurately.

Germline CDR1 MNHEY, CDR2 SVGAGI. The CDR3 contains 14 residues. V gave up 4 bases and J gave up 5 bases; unmatched junction bases: 7. Generated by immunoSEQ multiplex PCR, the TCRdb table keeps only in-frame clones and is missing some. The data contain 47,000 or so clones, roughly 84% of them singletons. The chain employs TRBV6-5 and TRBJ1-2; 7 bases are shared with TRBD1. The material was peripheral blood, obtained from a patient treated with radiotherapy plus ipilimumab. The TCR comes from a human donor with non-small cell lung cancer whose response to radiotherapy plus ipilimumab could not be evaluated. This CDR3 reads CASSSTGRAYGYTF. DNA of the CDR3: TGTGCCAGCAGTTCGACAGGGAGAGCTTATGGCTACACCTTC.